The source of this T cell receptor beta chain is a study of blood T cells in healthy people across ages. Findings of the study overall: Long-lived and aged donors differed, with more naive CD4+ cells and higher diversity in the long-lived.

For this clonotype: Its specificity is unknown.

The CDR3 is made up of 16 amino acids. Germline-derived CDR1 and CDR2 are MNHEY and SVGEGT. With 5 bases removed from V and 4 bases from J, the gap between germline ends came to 17 bases. With a J-beta primer mix and a sample-barcoded 5' primer, a second PCR ran about 7 to 11 cycles. Tags on each cDNA molecule came from a template-switch adaptor with 12 random nucleotides. In TCRdb, the 5' RACE reads were re-called with MiXCR into one record per CDR3 protein. The sample has 1 million to 1.2 million distinct CDR3 sequences; 35% to 40% are singletons. The sample consisted of blood. The source is a man between 18 and 29 years old in good health. The J gene is TRBJ2-2, the V gene TRBV6-2 or TRBV6-3, with a possible D match to TRBD2 (7 bases). The CDR3 bases are TGTGCCAGCAGTGAGGGGGGGTACCGTATCACCGGGGAGCTGTTTTTT. Its translation: CASSEGGYRITGELFF.